The 28 T cell receptor beta chains given below trace back to one sample, sequenced in a study of cytomegalovirus exposure and HLA in healthy donors. Primers for the PCR totalled 60 Vbeta and 13 Jbeta. The assay was immunoSEQ multiplex PCR, and TCRdb's table has in-frame clones only and misses some. The sample contains about 200,000 clones, roughly 90% of which appear only once. What was sequenced was PBMCs. All receptors come from a woman in her twenties or thirties in good health and CMV-seronegative.

The rearrangement joins TRBV19 to TRBJ2-1, with TRBD2 matching over 7 bases. The CDR3 has 13 amino acids. Germline V gene lookup returns CDR1 LNHDA and CDR2 SQIVND (reference sequence). V shed 4 bases, J shed 7 bases, and the junction held 4 bases outside the gene matches. CDR3 DNA sequence: TGTGCCAGTAGTAGCGGGAGAGCGAATGAGCAGTTCTTC. It yields the protein CASSSGRANEQFF.

Concerning this clone itself: Sequence at one end of the junction differs from germline and may be a read error. J is TRBJ2-1 and V is TRBV2, with TRBD1 identical over 9 bases. The CDR3 spans 15 residues. Per germline, CDR1 SNHLY and CDR2 FYNNEI. This chain's CDR3 is CASNERTGVFLEQFF. Here the CDR3 DNA reads TGTGCCAGCAATGAAAGGACAGGGGTTTTTCTTGAGCAGTTCTTC. Filled out from reference TRBV2 and TRBJ2-1, the complete variable domain reads EPEVTQTPSHQVTQMGQEVILRCVPISNHLYFYWYRQILGQKVEFLVSFYNNEISEKSEIFDDQFSVERPDGSNFTLKIRSTKLEDSAMYFCASNERTGVFLEQFFGPGTRLTVL.

The chain links TRBV5-1 to TRBJ2-5; tentative D call: TRBD1 (5 bases). There are 13 residues in the CDR3. V dropped 9 bases and J dropped 0 bases, with 12 bases sitting between them. Germline V gene lookup returns CDR1 SGHRS and CDR2 YFSETQ. The CDR3 nucleotides read TGCGCCACCTCGACAGATTACCAAGAGACCCAGTACTTC. Translating it yields CATSTDYQETQYF.

This sequence joins TRBV25-1 and TRBJ2-1; a possible D gene is TRBD2 (5 bases). Germline CDR1 and CDR2: MGHDK and SYGVNS. Between the trimmed V and J ends, which lost 7 bases and 3 bases, there was a span of 10 bases. CDR3 length equals 13 residues. CDR3 bases: TGTGCCAGCAAAGGAGGCCTCTACAATGAGCAGTTCTTC. Protein: CASKGGLYNEQFF.

The chain uses TRBV6-6 and TRBJ1-1; 7 nucleotides line up with TRBD1. Germline CDR1 MNHNY, CDR2 SVGAGI (reference sequence). CDR3 size: 12 residues. Trimming took 5 bases from V and 7 from J; bases not matched to a gene: 4. The CDR3 nucleotides read TGTGCCAGCAGTAGGGGGACAGATGAAGCTTTCTTT. Protein: CASSRGTDEAFF.

The chain uses TRBV27 and TRBJ2-1; D is unclear. Germline loops: CDR1 MNHEY, CDR2 SMNVEV (reference sequence). The CDR3 covers 14 residues. V was trimmed by 2 bases and J by 1 base, leaving 6 bases between them. The CDR3: CASSLAQSYNEQFF. In nucleotides, the CDR3 is TGTGCCAGCAGTTTAGCACAGTCCTACAATGAGCAGTTCTTC.

The chain uses TRBV11-2 and TRBJ2-2; weak D call: TRBD1 (6 bases). This CDR3 spans 15 amino acids. Per the germline V gene, CDR1 is SGHAT and CDR2 is FQNNGV. The V end was cut by 1 base, the J end by 2 bases, with 8 bases between. In DNA form, the CDR3 reads TGTGCCAGCAGCTTAGGGGGGCTAAACACCGGGGAGCTGTTTTTT. Translation: CASSLGGLNTGELFF.

The V gene is TRBV27, the J gene TRBJ2-1, with TRBD2 matching 9 bases. The J segment lost 4 bases and the V segment lost 6 bases, leaving 7 bases of the junction unmatched. This CDR3 spans 15 amino acids. Germline V lookup: CDR1 MNHEY, CDR2 SMNVEV (reference sequence). DNA of the CDR3: TGTGCCAGCAGACTCCTCGGACTAGCGTACAATGAGCAGTTCTTC. Translating it yields CASRLLGLAYNEQFF.

This chain uses TRBV27 with TRBJ2-7; D is uncertain. This CDR3 is built from 14 residues. Germline CDR1 is MNHEY and CDR2 is SMNVEV (reference sequence). The V end was cut by 5 bases, the J end by 0 bases, with 11 bases between. The CDR3 loop is CASSLKTSSYEQYF. In DNA, the CDR3 is TGTGCCAGCAGTCTAAAGACAAGCTCCTACGAGCAGTACTTC.

This chain connects TRBV28 to TRBJ2-1; TRBD1 matches 9 bases. This CDR3 spans 15 amino acids. Germline loops: CDR1 MDHEN, CDR2 SYDVKM. The V and J ends lost 7 bases and 0 bases, in that order; junction bases with no gene match: 4. CDR3 loop: CASKPTGGSYNEQFF. The CDR3 bases are TGTGCCAGCAAACCGACAGGGGGCTCCTACAATGAGCAGTTCTTC.

The V gene is TRBV5-1, the J gene TRBJ2-1, with 8 positions matching TRBD2. CDR1 and CDR2 from the germline V gene are SGHRS and YFSETQ. The CDR3 length is 15 residues. V trimming: 3 bases; J trimming: 8 bases; junction bases outside the gene matches: 10. The CDR3 bases are TGCGCCAGCAGCTCCCGGACTAGCTCGGGCGATGAGCAGTTCTTC. Its protein is CASSSRTSSGDEQFF. Using reference TRBV5-1 and TRBJ2-1 for the parts outside the CDR3, the full variable domain is KAGVTQTPRYLIKTRGQQVTLSCSPISGHRSVSWYQQTPGQGLQFLFEYFSETQRNKGNFPGRFSGRQFSNSRSEMNVSTLELGDSALYLCASSSRTSSGDEQFFGPGTRLTVL.

The chain combines TRBV7-2 with TRBJ2-7, with 8 bases fitting TRBD1. Trimming at V came to 4 bases and at J to 1 base, leaving 9 bases not matched to a gene. Germline V gives CDR1 SGHTA, CDR2 FQGNSA. This CDR3 has 16 amino acids. CDR3 DNA sequence: TGTGCCAGCAGCTCGCAGGGGGCTCGTATATCCTACGAGCAGTACTTC. Translating it yields CASSSQGARISYEQYF.

This clone appeared a single time. The chain is built from TRBV27 and TRBJ1-1, with 8 bases matching TRBD1. The CDR3 length is 14 residues. Germline CDR1 reads MNHEY; CDR2 reads SMNVEV (reference sequence). V was clipped by 7 bases and J by 1 base; unmatched bases: 5. The CDR3 DNA reads as TGTGCCAGCAAAATGGACAGGGCGAACACTGAAGCTTTCTTT. It specifies CASKMDRANTEAFF.

The chain links TRBV2 to TRBJ2-2, with D maybe TRBD1 (5 bases). Germline V gene lookup returns CDR1 SNHLY and CDR2 FYNNEI. V lost 7 bases and J 2 bases, leaving 11 bases between the germline ends. This CDR3 is 14 amino acids long. CDR3 in DNA: TGTGCCAGCACCCGGACAAGCAACACCGGGGAGCTGTTTTTT. Protein product: CASTRTSNTGELFF.

V and J are TRBV5-5 and TRBJ1-6, with D possibly TRBD1 on 6 matching bases. CDR3 length equals 15 residues. Trimming pared 3 bases from V and 7 bases from J, leaving 14 bases between. Per germline, CDR1 SGHKS and CDR2 YYEKEE (reference sequence). The CDR3 region is CASSWGPGINSPLHF. CDR3 DNA: TGTGCCAGCAGCTGGGGGCCAGGGATAAATTCACCCCTCCACTTT.

The J gene is TRBJ2-7, the V gene TRBV28, with 9 bases that match TRBD2. The germline V gene encodes CDR1 MDHEN and CDR2 SYDVKM. Trimming cost V 5 bases and J 7 bases; bases outside gene matches: 9. The CDR3 has 14 residues. The CDR3 sequence: CASSLPGLAREQYF. The CDR3 DNA is TGTGCCAGCAGTCTGCCGGGACTAGCCCGGGAGCAGTACTTC.

The chain has TRBV6-1 and TRBJ2-5, with D hard to call. Deletions cut 5 bases from V and 5 bases from J, with 18 bases between. Germline V gene data show CDR1 as MNHNS and CDR2 as SASEGT. The CDR3 length is 15 residues. CDR3: CASSPYRAQWETQYF. As DNA, the CDR3 is TGTGCCAGCAGTCCCTACAGAGCCCAGTGGGAGACCCAGTACTTC.

The chain recombines TRBV14 with TRBJ2-1; maybe TRBD2 (6 bases). The germline V gene encodes CDR1 SGHDN and CDR2 FVKESK. V was pared by 5 bases and J by 9 bases, with 11 bases between. This CDR3 is 12 amino acids long. CDR3 DNA sequence: TGTGCCAGCAGCTCCGGGGGTGTTGAGCAGTTCTTC. Its translation: CASSSGGVEQFF.

The chain is built from TRBV28 and TRBJ1-2; D unclear. Germline V lookup: CDR1 MDHEN, CDR2 SYDVKM. V lost 11 bases and J lost 2, with 12 bases in between. The CDR3 is made up of 12 amino acids. The CDR3 is CAGMTQNYGYTF. CDR3 in DNA: TGTGCCGGCATGACTCAAAACTATGGCTACACCTTC.

The chain combines TRBV6-6 with TRBJ2-5, with TRBD2 identical over 8 bases. Germline assignment: CDR1 MNHNY and CDR2 SVGAGI (reference sequence). V was clipped by 0 bases and J by 4 bases; unmatched bases: 4. This CDR3 contains 15 residues. CDR3 protein: CASSYSGLDTETQYF. In DNA, the CDR3 is TGTGCCAGCAGTTACTCGGGACTAGATACAGAGACCCAGTACTTC.

This sequence joins TRBV7-9 and TRBJ2-1; D gene ambiguous. The length of the CDR3 is 11 residues. Trimming took 8 bases from V and 10 from J, leaving 12 bases between them. Germline lookup yields CDR1 SEHNR and CDR2 FQNEAQ (reference sequence). The CDR3 bases are TGTGCCAGCGACTCGGGTGGGGAGCAGTTCTTC. It yields the protein CASDSGGEQFF.

V is TRBV6-1 and J is TRBJ2-1, with 9 bases matching TRBD1. V was clipped by 4 bases and J by 2 bases; unmatched bases: 3. Germline V gene lookup returns CDR1 MNHNS and CDR2 SASEGT. CDR3 size: 15 residues. The CDR3 DNA sequence: TGTGCCAGCAGTGGACAGGGGGACCCCTACAATGAGCAGTTCTTC. The encoded protein is CASSGQGDPYNEQFF.

This rearrangement joins TRBV27 to TRBJ2-7; TRBD2 matches at 8 bases. V was pared by 4 bases and J by 5 bases, with 4 bases of the junction left unmatched. Germline assignment: CDR1 MNHEY and CDR2 SMNVEV (reference sequence). This CDR3 is built from 13 residues. CDR3 region: CASSSRTSNEQYF. CDR3 bases: TGTGCCAGCAGTTCACGGACTAGCAACGAGCAGTACTTC.

This clone showed up just a few times. V is TRBV5-1 and J is TRBJ1-4; D is uncertain. The CDR3 is 13 residues long. V lost 0 bases to trimming and J lost 5 bases, with 5 bases between them. From germline, CDR1 is SGHRS and CDR2 YFSETQ. The CDR3 reads CASSLAGNEKLFF. The CDR3 coding sequence is TGCGCCAGCAGCTTGGCCGGGAATGAAAAACTGTTTTTT.

The CDR3 spells CASGASYEQYF. The CDR3 DNA reads as TGTGCCAGCGGAGCTAGCTACGAGCAGTACTTC. This chain links TRBV2 with TRBJ2-7; D unresolved. V was shortened by 8 bases and J by 3 bases, with 8 bases between the two germline ends. The CDR3 runs to 11 residues. Germline CDR1 reads SNHLY; CDR2 reads FYNNEI.

The chain carries TRBV10-3 and TRBJ1-6, with 9 positions matching TRBD1. J was trimmed by 13 bases and V by 3 bases; bases with no gene match: 10. The CDR3 runs 15 residues. The germline V gene has CDR1 ENHRY and CDR2 SYGVKD. The CDR3 bases are TGTGCCATCAGTGAAGGGGAGGACAGGGGAAGGCCCCTCCACTTT. Residues: CAISEGEDRGRPLHF.

This clone occurred a few times. The genes are TRBV5-1 and TRBJ2-5, with TRBD2 matching over 8 bases. There are 16 residues in the CDR3. J gave up 1 base and V 5 bases, and 10 bases lay outside the gene matches. The V gene's germline CDR1 is SGHRS and CDR2 YFSETQ. Here the CDR3 DNA reads TGCGCCAGCAGTACGGATAGACTAGCGATCCAAGAGACCCAGTACTTC. Translated: CASSTDRLAIQETQYF.

This chain connects TRBV18 to TRBJ2-6, with D maybe TRBD1 (6 bases). Per the germline V gene, CDR1 is KGHSH and CDR2 is LQKENI. V was clipped by 0 bases and J by 2 bases, with 11 bases between them. The CDR3 covers 17 residues. CDR3 nucleotides: TGTGCCAGCTCACCACCGGGGGCCGGGGCTGGGGCCAACGTCCTGACTTTC. Translated: CASSPPGAGAGANVLTF.